This TCR beta chain was identified in a study of shared clonotypes between healthy human individuals. General study points: Rarefaction gave evidence that sorted-subset sequencing remained incomplete despite large depth.

The germline CDR1 and CDR2 sequences are DFQATT and SNEGSKA (reference sequence). V lost 4 bases and J 4 bases, leaving 8 bases between the germline ends. This CDR3 is 11 amino acids long. On this clone: Antigen: not known.

TCRdb's copy holds only in-frame clones and misses some; the assay was immunoSEQ multiplex PCR. Of some 1 million clones in the sample, roughly 80% are singletons; the top ten hold 1.4% to 1.5%. The V and J genes are TRBV20-1 and TRBJ2-7; possibly TRBD2 for D (5 bases). The source of this sequence is a man aged 18 to 29 in good health. Specimen: memory CD4+ T cells sorted from blood. The sample's subset: CD45RA-negative fraction. The CDR3 here is CSATTGYEQYF. CDR3 DNA: TGCAGTGCTACTACGGGATACGAGCAGTACTTC.